This T cell receptor (beta chain) was obtained from a study of Tregs in tolerant kidney transplant recipients. There are 16 residues in the CDR3. Trimming at V came to 7 bases and at J to 2 bases, leaving 11 bases not matched to a gene. Germline CDR1 ENHRY, CDR2 SYGVKD. Assay: immunoSEQ multiplex PCR; the TCRdb copy retains only in-frame clones and omits some. The table lists about 83,000 clones, approximately 98% of them singletons. The sample was CD4+ T cells from blood, taken before the transplant. The chain has TRBV10-3 and TRBJ2-3; 8 bases fit TRBD1. This TCR derives from a human donor who received a combined kidney and bone marrow transplant. Here the CDR3 DNA reads TGTGCCATCAACGCGCGGCAGGGGGCCTCCACAGATACGCAGTATTTT. It translates to CAINARQGASTDTQYF.